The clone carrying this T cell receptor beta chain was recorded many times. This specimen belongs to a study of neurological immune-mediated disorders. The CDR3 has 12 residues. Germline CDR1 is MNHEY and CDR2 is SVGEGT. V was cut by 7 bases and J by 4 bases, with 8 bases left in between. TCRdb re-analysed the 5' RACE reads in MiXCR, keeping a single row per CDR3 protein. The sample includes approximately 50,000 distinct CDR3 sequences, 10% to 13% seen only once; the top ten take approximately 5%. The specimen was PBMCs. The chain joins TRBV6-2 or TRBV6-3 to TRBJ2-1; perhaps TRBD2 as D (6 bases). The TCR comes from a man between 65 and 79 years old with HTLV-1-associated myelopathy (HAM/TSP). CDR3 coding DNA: TGTGCCAGCAATCGGGGGTACAATGAGCAGTTCTTC. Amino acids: CASNRGYNEQFF.